This T cell receptor (beta chain) stems from a study of blood T cell repertoires in COVID-19. Across the study: Sites in the United States, Italy and Spain provided acute and convalescent COVID-19 samples. T cells, B-cell-depleted T cells, or PBMCs provided the cDNA or gDNA that served as material.

The germline CDR1 and CDR2 sequences are LNHDA and SQIVND (reference sequence). The CDR3 is made up of 14 amino acids. V gave up 3 bases and J gave up 3 bases, with 11 bases separating them. Source study methods: Counts of nucleated cells, estimated from reference gene primer amplification, were obtained. The table came from immunoSEQ multiplex PCR; TCRdb's copy has only in-frame clones and leaves some out. The D gene and trimming were derived from the DNA, and the V and J assignments and clone size from that table. The sample carries about 36,000 clones, about 88% recorded once. The specimen sequenced was peripheral blood. The V and J genes are TRBV19 and TRBJ1-1; D unresolved. The sequence came from an older man with acute or convalescent COVID-19. This chain's CDR3 is CASSMWRLDTEAFF. The DNA for the CDR3 is TGTGCCAGTAGTATGTGGAGATTAGACACTGAAGCTTTCTTT.